These 24 T cell receptor beta chains came from one sample sequenced in a study of graft-versus-host responses after intestinal transplantation. The assay was immunoSEQ multiplex PCR, and TCRdb's table has in-frame clones only and misses some. The sample consists of some 22,000 clones, 50% to 65% of them appearing once. The sample consisted of alloreactive CD4+ T cells from a mixed lymphocyte reaction culture, taken before intestinal transplant. The subset denotes: CFSE-low proliferating T cells sorted from approximately 6-day pre-transplant mixed lymphocyte reaction (GvH or HvG direction). The receptors stem from a human patient who received an intestinal transplant.

This sequence joins TRBV4-3 and TRBJ2-3; possible D gene TRBD2, 6 bases. The length of the CDR3 is 16 residues. Germline V gene data show CDR1 as LGHNA and CDR2 as YSLEER. V lost 0 bases and J lost 5, with 15 bases in between. The CDR3 DNA reads TGCGCCAGCAGCCAAGAACCGGGACTCCTAGGAGATACGCAGTATTTT. It codes for CASSQEPGLLGDTQYF.

V usage is TRBV6-5 and J usage is TRBJ2-5; possible D gene TRBD2, 6 bases. Germline V CDR1 and CDR2: MNHEY, SVGAGI. This CDR3 comprises 14 residues. V shed 2 bases and J shed 3 bases, with 10 bases lying between them. CDR3 bases: TGTGCCAGCAGTTACGGAGGGGTCGAAGAGACCCAGTACTTC. Translation: CASSYGGVEETQYF.

This clone turned up a few times. This chain connects TRBV27 to TRBJ2-5; TRBD1 matches at 7 bases. The length of the CDR3 is 13 residues. Germline CDR1 is MNHEY and CDR2 is SMNVEV (reference sequence). V gave up 5 bases and J gave up 5 bases; unmatched junction bases: 5. CDR3: CASSTGARETQYF. DNA for the CDR3: TGTGCCAGCAGTACAGGGGCTCGTGAGACCCAGTACTTC.

The chain links TRBV6-5 to TRBJ1-2; 7 bases agree with TRBD1. The germline gives CDR1 MNHEY, CDR2 SVGAGI. V lost 5 bases to trimming and J lost 5 bases; unmatched junction nucleotides: 5. This CDR3 has 13 residues. Here the CDR3 reads CASSQDRLYGYTF. CDR3 bases: TGTGCCAGCAGTCAGGACAGGCTGTATGGCTACACCTTC.

This sequence joins TRBV5-4 and TRBJ2-5; 8 bases match TRBD1. The J call is doubtful: the DNA matches TRBJ2-7 better. The germline CDR1 and CDR2 sequences are SGHNT and YYREEE (reference sequence). This CDR3 comprises 15 residues. CDR3 nucleotides: TGTGCCAGCAGCGACTTCCGGGACAGGAGGTACGAGCAGTACTTC. This encodes CASSDFRDRRYEQYF.

The rearrangement joins TRBV10-3 to TRBJ2-7; 7 bases match TRBD2. J lost 6 bases, V lost 6 bases, and 14 bases had no gene match. Germline CDR1 reads ENHRY; CDR2 reads SYGVKD. The CDR3 extends over 15 amino acids. The CDR3 region is CAIRGAGTPLTEQYF. The CDR3 nucleotides are TGTGCCATCAGGGGAGCGGGAACTCCCCTGACCGAGCAGTACTTC.

This clone appeared a few times. The V gene is TRBV7-9, the J gene TRBJ2-7; 7 bases map to TRBD2. The CDR3 covers 15 residues. J was trimmed by 7 bases and V by 1 base; bases with no gene match: 10. The V gene's germline CDR1 is SEHNR and CDR2 FQNEAQ (reference sequence). CDR3 DNA: TGTGCCAGCAGCTTAGGGGAGGGGCCTCTCGGGGAGCAGTACTTC. Protein: CASSLGEGPLGEQYF. Variable domain in full (rest from reference TRBV7-9 and TRBJ2-7): DTGVSQNPRHKITKRGQNVTFRCDPISEHNRLYWYRQTLGQGPEFLTYFQNEAQLEKSRLLSDRFSAERPKGSFSTLEIQRTEQGDSAMYLCASSLGEGPLGEQYFGPGTRLTVT.

The J gene is TRBJ2-7, the V gene TRBV30; perhaps TRBD2 as D (5 bases). The CDR3 is 14 amino acids. V was shortened by 3 bases and J by 1 base, with 13 bases between the two germline ends. Germline V CDR1 and CDR2: GTSNPN, SVGIG (reference sequence). The CDR3 loop reads CAWRWASTSYEQYF. Here the CDR3 DNA reads TGTGCCTGGAGGTGGGCTAGCACATCCTACGAGCAGTACTTC.

This clone was detected only a few times. The chain employs TRBV7-9 and TRBJ2-3; 12 bases are a match to TRBD2. The J segment lost 5 bases and the V segment lost 4 bases, leaving 7 bases of the junction unmatched. Germline V gene lookup returns CDR1 SEHNR and CDR2 FQNEAQ (reference sequence). This CDR3 comprises 16 residues. The CDR3 DNA reads as TGTGCCAGCAGCTCCCGACTAGCGGGGGTAAAAGATACGCAGTATTTT. This encodes CASSSRLAGVKDTQYF.

The rearrangement uses TRBV2 and TRBJ1-2, with no clear D. Trimming removed 1 base from V and 5 bases from J, with 11 bases in between. Germline V gene lookup returns CDR1 SNHLY and CDR2 FYNNEI. CDR3 length: 14 residues. The DNA of the CDR3 is TGTGCCAGCAGTGAAGTAGAGGGATGGTATGGCTACACCTTC. Translation gives CASSEVEGWYGYTF.

The chain is built from TRBV2 and TRBJ2-1; the D gene is possibly TRBD2 (5 bases). The V and J ends lost 6 bases and 2 bases respectively, with 14 bases between them. CDR1 and CDR2 (germline): SNHLY, FYNNEI. This CDR3 has 15 residues. CDR3 region: CASSLVGETYNEQFF. CDR3 DNA sequence: TGTGCCAGCAGCCTTGTCGGGGAAACCTACAATGAGCAGTTCTTC.

The V and J genes are TRBV7-9 and TRBJ1-1, with D unclear. Trimming removed 7 bases from V and 1 base from J, with 10 bases in between. The germline gives CDR1 SEHNR, CDR2 FQNEAQ (reference sequence). The CDR3 covers 13 residues. The CDR3 sequence: CASTFIGNTEAFF. The DNA of the CDR3 is TGTGCCAGCACCTTCATCGGGAACACTGAAGCTTTCTTT. Drawing the rest from reference TRBV7-9 and TRBJ1-1, the complete variable domain is DTGVSQNPRHKITKRGQNVTFRCDPISEHNRLYWYRQTLGQGPEFLTYFQNEAQLEKSRLLSDRFSAERPKGSFSTLEIQRTEQGDSAMYLCASTFIGNTEAFFGQGTRLTVV.

In its sample, this clone was seen a few times. The rearrangement joins TRBV28 to TRBJ1-5, with D perhaps TRBD1 (5 bases). The CDR3 extends over 13 amino acids. Germline CDR1 is MDHEN and CDR2 is SYDVKM. Trimming stripped 10 bases from V and 6 bases from J, with 16 bases between. The CDR3 reads CATRGGVGQPQHF. The CDR3 DNA is TGTGCCACCCGGGGGGGGGTTGGTCAGCCCCAGCATTTT.

This clone has a handful of counts. The chain employs TRBV18 and TRBJ2-7; D gene unclear. This CDR3 comprises 13 residues. Trimming shortened V by 5 bases and J by 3 bases, and 11 bases separated the two germline ends. CDR1 and CDR2 (germline): KGHSH, LQKENI. This CDR3 is CASSASLDYEQYF. CDR3 in DNA: TGTGCCAGCTCAGCCTCGCTAGACTACGAGCAGTACTTC.

The chain carries TRBV18 and TRBJ1-2, with D hard to call. The V gene lost 2 bases and the J gene lost 6 bases, with 7 bases spanning the gap. Germline lookup yields CDR1 KGHSH and CDR2 LQKENI. The CDR3 is 12 residues long. This chain's CDR3 is CASSPAGDGYTF. DNA of the CDR3: TGTGCCAGCTCACCAGCCGGGGATGGCTACACCTTC.

The J gene is TRBJ2-7, the V gene TRBV6-1, with a weak D call TRBD2 (5 bases). The CDR3 runs to 13 residues. The germline CDR1 and CDR2 sequences are MNHNS and SASEGT. The V gene lost 10 bases and the J gene lost 6 bases, with 19 bases spanning the gap. The CDR3 reads CATGKHLKGEQYF. The CDR3 region has the DNA TGTGCCACCGGGAAACACCTCAAGGGCGAGCAGTACTTC.

The CDR3 region has the DNA TGTGCCAGCAGTTTTACGACTAGCGGCGCAGATACGCAGTATTTT. Amino acid sequence: CASSFTTSGADTQYF. The chain has TRBV7-3 and TRBJ2-3; TRBD2 matches at 9 bases. This CDR3 has 15 amino acids. In germline, CDR1 is SGHTA, CDR2 FQGTGA. V gave up 6 bases and J gave up 4 bases; unmatched junction bases: 8. The full variable domain, with the rest looked up from reference TRBV7-3 and TRBJ2-3, is GAGVSQTPSNKVTEKGKYVELRCDPISGHTALYWYRQSLGQGPEFLIYFQGTGAADDSGLPNDRFFAVRPEGSVSTLKIQRTERGDSAVYLCASSFTTSGADTQYFGPGTRLTVL.

The chain combines TRBV7-9 with TRBJ2-1, with 7 nucleotides matching TRBD1. The V and J ends lost 4 bases and 12 bases, in that order; junction bases with no gene match: 6. The CDR3 is 12 residues long. Germline CDR1 and CDR2: SEHNR and FQNEAQ (reference sequence). CDR3 amino acids: CASSSTGVGQFF. CDR3 nucleotide sequence: TGTGCCAGCAGCTCTACAGGGGTAGGGCAGTTCTTC.

This clone has more than one count but fewer than ten. The chain links TRBV6-5 to TRBJ1-2; 10 bases match TRBD1. From germline, CDR1 is MNHEY and CDR2 SVGAGI. The CDR3 loop spans 15 amino acids. V was pared by 2 bases and J by 2 bases, with 2 bases of the junction left unmatched. CDR3 sequence (DNA): TGTGCCAGCAGTTACAGGGGACAGGGGAACTATGGCTACACCTTC. It codes for CASSYRGQGNYGYTF.

This sequence joins TRBV30 and TRBJ1-6; the D is unclear. The CDR3 length is 16 residues. CDR1 is GTSNPN and CDR2 is SVGIG in the germline V gene (reference sequence). Trimming left V 0 bases short and J 8 bases short, with 17 bases between. The CDR3 DNA reads as TGTGCCTGGAGTGTACTAGGCGGGAGACGATATTCACCCCTCCACTTT. Residues: CAWSVLGGRRYSPLHF.

This chain links TRBV9 with TRBJ2-2, with D possibly being TRBD1 (5 bases). V gave up 0 bases and J gave up 1 base, with 7 bases separating them. The CDR3 spans 15 residues. Germline V CDR1 and CDR2: SGDLS, YYNGEE. CDR3 region: CASSVVGRNTGELFF. The CDR3, as DNA: TGTGCCAGCAGCGTAGTGGGGCGGAACACCGGGGAGCTGTTTTTT.

V and J are TRBV6-5 and TRBJ1-2; D uncertain. This CDR3 region has 15 residues. Trimming stripped 0 bases from V and 3 bases from J, with 11 bases between. Germline assignment: CDR1 MNHEY and CDR2 SVGAGI. CDR3 residues: CASSYSVGRYYGYTF. The CDR3 bases are TGTGCCAGCAGTTACTCGGTGGGCCGGTACTATGGCTACACCTTC.

This clone was seen only a few times. The chain combines TRBV19 with TRBJ2-1; 7 bases are a match to TRBD2. This CDR3 contains 13 residues. Germline V gene lookup returns CDR1 LNHDA and CDR2 SQIVND (reference sequence). The trim removed 4 bases at V and 4 bases at J, leaving 1 base unmatched. CDR3 in DNA: TGTGCCAGTAGTAAAGCGGGGTACAATGAGCAGTTCTTC. Translated, it gives CASSKAGYNEQFF.

This clone has just a few counts. This chain connects TRBV2 to TRBJ2-2, with D maybe TRBD1 (5 bases). Trimming took off 5 bases at V and 6 bases at J, with 13 bases between the two ends. The CDR3 loop spans 14 amino acids. Germline V CDR1 and CDR2: SNHLY, FYNNEI. The CDR3: CASSSQGWAGELFF. CDR3 in DNA: TGTGCCAGCAGTAGTCAGGGTTGGGCCGGGGAGCTGTTTTTT.